Below are 28 T cell receptor beta chains sequenced from a single sample in a study of cytomegalovirus exposure and HLA in healthy donors. The PCR had 60 Vbeta and 13 Jbeta primers. Assay used: immunoSEQ multiplex PCR; TCRdb lists only in-frame clones, some missing. This sample has 150,000 to 200,000 clones, with roughly 80% found just once. The specimen was PBMCs. These receptors originate from a man between 45 and 60 years old in good health and CMV-seropositive.

The gene calls are TRBV4-3 and TRBJ1-1, with 7 bases matching TRBD1. CDR3 size: 14 residues. After removal of 4 bases from V and 1 base from J, the junction contained 3 bases not matched to a gene. Germline assignment: CDR1 LGHNA and CDR2 YSLEER. Here the CDR3 reads CASSLGTENTEAFF. The DNA of the CDR3 is TGCGCCAGCAGCCTCGGGACAGAGAACACTGAAGCTTTCTTT.

This chain links TRBV5-6 with TRBJ2-1, with D tentatively TRBD2 (5 bases). Germline CDR1 reads SGHDT; CDR2 reads YYEEEE. The CDR3 consists of 14 residues. V lost 0 bases and J lost 7, with 11 bases in between. CDR3 amino acids: CASSLANRGNEQFF. The CDR3 bases are TGTGCCAGCAGCTTGGCCAACAGAGGGAATGAGCAGTTCTTC.

The chain has TRBV5-6 and TRBJ2-3; no definite D call. The ends were cut back, 1 base at V and 6 bases at J, with 6 bases in the middle. The germline CDR1 and CDR2 sequences are SGHDT and YYEEEE. This CDR3 region has 12 residues. CDR3: CASSLTEDTQYF. CDR3 in DNA: TGTGCCAGCAGCTTGACCGAGGATACGCAGTATTTT.

Only a few counts were recorded for this clone. CDR3 protein: CASSLGGGAGNEQFF. CDR3 nucleotide sequence: TGCGCCAGCAGCTTAGGCGGGGGGGCCGGGAATGAGCAGTTCTTC. This chain joins TRBV5-1 and TRBJ2-1; 9 positions match TRBD2. The trim removed 2 bases at V and 7 bases at J, leaving 7 bases unmatched. CDR1 SGHRS and CDR2 YFSETQ come from the germline V gene. This CDR3 spans 15 amino acids. Supplemented by reference TRBV5-1 and TRBJ2-1, the full variable domain reads KAGVTQTPRYLIKTRGQQVTLSCSPISGHRSVSWYQQTPGQGLQFLFEYFSETQRNKGNFPGRFSGRQFSNSRSEMNVSTLELGDSALYLCASSLGGGAGNEQFFGPGTRLTVL.

This chain connects TRBV7-2 to TRBJ2-3; 9 nucleotides line up with TRBD2. Trimming took 3 bases from V and 6 from J; bases not matched to a gene: 4. This CDR3 is 14 amino acids long. From germline, CDR1 is SGHTA and CDR2 FQGNSA. The CDR3 spells CASSLAGGVDTQYF. In nucleotides, the CDR3 is TGTGCCAGCAGCTTGGCGGGGGGGGTGGATACGCAGTATTTT.

CDR3 sequence reads: CASSPPSQGGAKLFF. For the CDR3, the DNA is TGTGCCAGCTCACCACCTAGCCAGGGTGGGGCCAAACTGTTTTTT. The rearrangement links TRBV18 to TRBJ1-4, with a tentative D call TRBD1 (5 bases). The germline CDR1 and CDR2 sequences are KGHSH and LQKENI. The CDR3 runs to 15 residues. Trimming removed 0 bases from V and 11 bases from J, with 16 bases in between.

The chain carries TRBV4-3 and TRBJ1-3; no reliable D call. Germline values: CDR1 LGHNA, CDR2 YSLEER. The CDR3 is 13 amino acids. V lost 0 bases, J lost 4 bases, and 4 bases lay in between. The CDR3 DNA reads as TGCGCCAGCAGCCAAGAATCAGGAAACACCATATATTTT. This codes for CASSQESGNTIYF.

Here the CDR3 DNA reads TGTGCCAGCAGCGTAGCCCGTAGCGGGGGGGCCGGTGGAGATACGCAGTATTTT. Protein sequence: CASSVARSGGAGGDTQYF. V and J are TRBV9 and TRBJ2-3; 11 bases match TRBD2. Trimming at V came to 0 bases and at J to 5 bases, leaving 11 bases not matched to a gene. CDR3 length equals 18 residues. Germline loops: CDR1 SGDLS, CDR2 YYNGEE.

The rearrangement uses TRBV27 and TRBJ1-6; 7 bases agree with TRBD1. Germline assignment: CDR1 MNHEY and CDR2 SMNVEV (reference sequence). The CDR3 extends over 18 amino acids. The V gene end was trimmed by 5 bases and the J gene end by 9 bases; junction bases not matched to a gene: 19. In DNA form, the CDR3 reads TGTGCCAGCAGTACCACGCTCTTTGACAGGGCGCGCGGTTCACCCCTCCACTTT. Protein: CASSTTLFDRARGSPLHF.

The V call is TRBV5-6, the J call TRBJ1-4; D is unresolved. Trimming shortened V by 0 bases and J by 5 bases, and 11 bases separated the two germline ends. Germline V gene sequence: CDR1 SGHDT, CDR2 YYEEEE. This CDR3 is built from 15 residues. The CDR3 sequence is CASSLARRPNEKLFF. DNA for the CDR3: TGTGCCAGCAGCTTGGCGAGGAGGCCAAATGAAAAACTGTTTTTT.

In DNA, the CDR3 is TGTGCCAGCAGCCAAGATGCGGGTCCCTACGAGCAGTACTTC. This translates into CASSQDAGPYEQYF. The gene calls are TRBV4-2 and TRBJ2-7; perhaps TRBD2 as D (5 bases). Trimming left V 0 bases short and J 2 bases short, with 8 bases between. This CDR3 region has 14 residues. Looked up from germline, CDR1 is LGHNA and CDR2 is YNFKEQ.

The genes are TRBV6-5 and TRBJ1-2; 7 bases match TRBD1. Trimming at V came to 2 bases and at J to 3 bases, leaving 6 bases not matched to a gene. CDR3 length equals 15 residues. Germline V CDR1 and CDR2: MNHEY, SVGAGI. This CDR3 is CASSYRGQTDYGYTF. The CDR3 DNA reads TGTGCCAGCAGTTACCGGGGACAGACAGACTATGGCTACACCTTC.

This rearrangement joins TRBV7-2 to TRBJ1-4, with 8 bases that match TRBD1. The junction had 16 bases not matched to a gene; V was cut back by 6 bases and J by 10 bases. This CDR3 region has 16 residues. Germline assignment: CDR1 SGHTA and CDR2 FQGNSA. CDR3 amino acids: CASSLGQATGSGKLFF. CDR3 nucleotides: TGTGCCAGCAGTTTGGGACAGGCCACCGGTTCTGGAAAACTGTTTTTT.

This sequence joins TRBV27 and TRBJ1-1; D gene uncertain. The CDR3 has 13 amino acids. Germline V gene data show CDR1 as MNHEY and CDR2 as SMNVEV (reference sequence). Trimming took off 3 bases at V and 4 bases at J, with 9 bases between the two ends. The CDR3 loop reads CASSLWRSTEAFF. CDR3 coding DNA: TGTGCCAGCAGTTTGTGGCGGTCCACTGAAGCTTTCTTT.

This clone was counted a few times. The genes are TRBV7-3 and TRBJ2-3; D is unresolved. Trimming removed 5 bases at V and 6 bases at J, with 6 bases between. The CDR3 runs to 11 residues. Per germline, CDR1 SGHTA and CDR2 FQGTGA. CDR3 sequence reads: CASSIADTQYF. The CDR3 DNA sequence: TGTGCCAGCAGCATTGCGGATACGCAGTATTTT.

The rearrangement joins TRBV7-9 to TRBJ2-6; tentatively, D is TRBD1 (5 bases). The germline CDR1 and CDR2 sequences are SEHNR and FQNEAQ (reference sequence). The CDR3 covers 15 residues. V lost 1 base and J lost 2, with 6 bases in between. The CDR3 DNA sequence: TGTGCCAGCAGCTTAGTAGGGGCTGGGGCCAACGTCCTGACTTTC. It encodes CASSLVGAGANVLTF.

This clone was recorded only once. J is TRBJ2-7 and V is TRBV2, with 7 bases identical to TRBD1. J was trimmed by 2 bases and V by 7 bases; bases with no gene match: 8. In germline, CDR1 is SNHLY, CDR2 FYNNEI. The length of the CDR3 is 14 residues. The CDR3 DNA sequence: TGTGCCAGCAAAACCGGGACAGCCACCTACGAGCAGTACTTC. Its translation is CASKTGTATYEQYF.

In its sample, this clone was seen a few times. The chain recombines TRBV7-6 with TRBJ2-1, with TRBD1 matching 9 bases. V was pared by 5 bases and J by 7 bases, with 15 bases of the junction left unmatched. The CDR3 runs 17 residues. Germline CDR1 SGHVS, CDR2 FNYEAQ. The CDR3 DNA reads as TGTGCCAGCAGCACTGTTAGGGGGACAGGGAAATCGAATGAGCAGTTCTTC. Its translation is CASSTVRGTGKSNEQFF.

In its sample, this clone was seen a few times. The chain has TRBV11-2 and TRBJ2-1; D uncertain. V gave up 1 base and J gave up 10 bases, with 8 bases separating them. Germline V gives CDR1 SGHAT, CDR2 FQNNGV. The CDR3 totals 12 residues. For the CDR3, the DNA is TGTGCCAGCAGCTTAGGAGGAAAGGAGCAGTTCTTC. This encodes CASSLGGKEQFF. Variable domain in full (rest from reference TRBV11-2 and TRBJ2-1): EAGVAQSPRYKIIEKRQSVAFWCNPISGHATLYWYQQILGQGPKLLIQFQNNGVVDDSQLPKDRFSAERLKGVDSTLKIQPAKLEDSAVYLCASSLGGKEQFFGPGTRLTVL.

The gene calls are TRBV10-2 and TRBJ1-6; no definite D call. CDR3 length equals 13 residues. Deletions cut 7 bases from V and 6 bases from J, with 10 bases between. The germline V gene encodes CDR1 WSHSY and CDR2 SAAADI. The CDR3 nucleotides read TGCGCCAGCATCCCCACAGCTAATTCACCCCTCCACTTT. Its protein is CASIPTANSPLHF.

The gene calls are TRBV2 and TRBJ1-2, with 7 bases fitting TRBD1. Germline CDR1 and CDR2: SNHLY and FYNNEI. This CDR3 region has 17 residues. V gave up 6 bases and J gave up 4 bases; unmatched junction bases: 17. The CDR3 is CASRHSRDSRGGYGYTF. In nucleotides, the CDR3 is TGTGCCAGCAGACACTCCCGGGACAGTCGTGGGGGCTATGGCTACACCTTC.

This clone appeared a few times. The J gene is TRBJ2-3, the V gene TRBV5-1; 13 bases line up with TRBD2. Looked up from germline, CDR1 is SGHRS and CDR2 is YFSETQ. The CDR3 loop spans 17 amino acids. J gave up 1 base and V 2 bases, and 4 bases lay outside the gene matches. This chain's CDR3 is CASSFGLAGAGTDTQYF. The CDR3 nucleotides read TGCGCCAGCAGCTTCGGACTAGCGGGGGCGGGCACAGATACGCAGTATTTT.

The V gene is TRBV15, the J gene TRBJ2-7; D perhaps matches TRBD1 (6 bases). There are 15 residues in the CDR3. The germline gives CDR1 LNHNV, CDR2 YYDKDF (reference sequence). Trimming removed 5 bases at V and 1 base at J, with 15 bases between. CDR3 bases: TGTGCCACCAGCGGCAAGTGGGGGCGGTCCTACGAGCAGTACTTC. Amino acids: CATSGKWGRSYEQYF. The full variable domain, with the rest looked up from reference TRBV15 and TRBJ2-7, is DAMVIQNPRYQVTQFGKPVTLSCSQTLNHNVMYWYQQKSSQAPKLLFHYYDKDFNNEADTPDNFQSRRPNTSFCFLDIRSPGLGDTAMYLCATSGKWGRSYEQYFGPGTRLTVT.

The V and J genes are TRBV7-2 and TRBJ2-1; 8 bases fit TRBD1. The CDR3 extends over 16 amino acids. Germline V CDR1 and CDR2: SGHTA, FQGNSA. After removal of 0 bases from V and 6 bases from J, the junction contained 7 bases not matched to a gene. CDR3 DNA: TGTGCCAGCAGCTTAGCTTACAGGACAGGGCGCAATGAGCAGTTCTTC. As protein: CASSLAYRTGRNEQFF.

A single count supports this clone. The rearrangement links TRBV27 to TRBJ1-1; 7 bases map to TRBD1. Germline V gives CDR1 MNHEY, CDR2 SMNVEV (reference sequence). The CDR3 has 15 amino acids. Germline trimming cut 5 bases from V and 0 bases from J; bases unmatched to any gene: 6. CDR3: CASSKSQGLNTEAFF. For the CDR3, the DNA is TGTGCCAGCAGTAAATCACAGGGGCTGAACACTGAAGCTTTCTTT.

In DNA form, the CDR3 reads TGTGCTAGTGGTTTCCGGACTAGCGGGGGACCTGGGGGCACAGATACGCAGTATTTT. This encodes CASGFRTSGGPGGTDTQYF. V usage is TRBV12-5 and J usage is TRBJ2-3; 13 nucleotides align to TRBD2. The CDR3 totals 19 residues. Germline CDR1 reads LGHNT; CDR2 reads FRNRAP. V lost 3 bases to trimming and J lost 1 base; unmatched junction nucleotides: 10.

The rearrangement uses TRBV28 and TRBJ2-2; D unclear. Trimming took 2 bases from V and 4 from J, leaving 8 bases between them. This CDR3 region has 14 residues. Germline CDR1 is MDHEN and CDR2 is SYDVKM. This CDR3 reads CASSLSPVTGELFF. CDR3 DNA sequence: TGTGCCAGCAGTTTAAGTCCGGTCACCGGGGAGCTGTTTTTT.

J is TRBJ2-1 and V is TRBV19; D is unresolved. The CDR3 runs 14 residues. The V end was cut by 6 bases, the J end by 1 base, with 10 bases between. Germline-derived CDR1 and CDR2 are LNHDA and SQIVND (reference sequence). The CDR3 sequence: CASSSIVSYNEQFF. The CDR3 DNA follows: TGTGCCAGTAGCTCCATAGTATCCTACAATGAGCAGTTCTTC.